A selection of T cell receptor beta chains follows, all from one sample in a study of T-cell reconstitution after alpha-beta-depleted transplantation in children. TCRdb fed the PCR reads into MiXCR, producing one record per CDR3 protein. The sample includes hundreds of thousands of distinct CDR3 sequences, 6.5% to 9% of them seen just once. Sequencing was performed on peripheral blood, taken 360 days after TCRalphabeta/CD19-depleted stem cell transplant. Receptors originate from a female patient aged 2 to 10 who had a stem cell transplant for Fanconi anemia, so the T cells may come from the graft donor. Each CDR3 is given with its conserved first and last residue. Not all rows give a size; the values are once, few, many and, for expanded clones, a class.

v_call: TRBV12-3/TRBV12-4; j_call: TRBJ2-5; clone_size: NA; cdr3_aa: CASSLALAGDVQETQYF
v_call: TRBV30; j_call: TRBJ2-1; clone_size: many; cdr3_aa: CASPLIVAAYNEQFF
v_call: TRBV20-1; j_call: TRBJ2-1; clone_size: NA; cdr3_aa: CSARGRQGAPYNEQFF
v_call: TRBV20-1; j_call: TRBJ2-3; clone_size: NA; cdr3_aa: CSAIEVVHRISRDTQYF
v_call: TRBV7-9; j_call: TRBJ2-5; clone_size: few; cdr3_aa: CASSQMSRAETQYF
v_call: TRBV7-2; j_call: TRBJ2-1; clone_size: many; cdr3_aa: CASSAYNEQFF
v_call: TRBV6-2/TRBV6-3; j_call: TRBJ2-7; clone_size: many; cdr3_aa: CASLRGQGIYYEQYF
v_call: TRBV10-3; j_call: TRBJ1-1; clone_size: NA; cdr3_aa: CAISEYRDEAFF
v_call: TRBV27; j_call: TRBJ2-5; clone_size: many; cdr3_aa: CASSRRQGGETQYF
v_call: TRBV20-1; j_call: TRBJ1-5; clone_size: NA; cdr3_aa: CSAIPGDYDSNQPQHF
v_call: TRBV7-2; j_call: TRBJ2-1; clone_size: NA; cdr3_aa: CASSVRDPAPNEQFF
v_call: TRBV4-2; j_call: TRBJ2-3; clone_size: many; cdr3_aa: CASSQEINLGGWSDTQYF
v_call: TRBV20-1; j_call: TRBJ1-2; clone_size: NA; cdr3_aa: CSAPQGPGYTF
v_call: TRBV7-2; j_call: TRBJ2-5; clone_size: many; cdr3_aa: CASSRWTQETQYF
v_call: TRBV28; j_call: TRBJ2-3; clone_size: many; cdr3_aa: CASRGQRGKLGTDTQYF